Measured by frequency, the clone carrying this T cell receptor (beta chain) is medium-sized. Its antigen is unidentified. This sample is drawn from a study of T cell clusters in autoimmune cytopenias. About 37,500 genome equivalents of blood DNA were amplified for TRB. Germline CDR1 reads LNHDA; CDR2 reads SQIVND (reference sequence). This CDR3 is built from 16 residues. TRB rearrangements were amplified by touch-down multiplex PCR with mixed TRB-A/B primers. Each CDR3 protein gets one entry in TCRdb, which reprocessed the multiplex PCR reads and gives no DNA. This sample's table reports 4,100 or so distinct CDR3 sequences. Regarding the study as a whole: Primary autoimmune cytopenia patients seemingly lacked the physiological T cell clusters found in healthy donors. TRB repertoire shifts in secondary cytopenia and chronic lymphocytic leukemia mostly reflected lymphoma, not autoimmunity.

The sequenced material came from peripheral blood. This TCR was sampled from a human donor with an autoimmune cytopenia or autoimmune hepatitis (not recorded which). The V and J genes are TRBV19 and TRBJ2-6. CDR3 sequence reads: CASSGHSASGANVLTF.